The clone carrying this TCR beta chain was counted a single time. The source of the sample is a study of blood T cell repertoires in COVID-19. For the study at large: Samples representing acute and convalescent COVID-19 were sourced from the United States, Italy and Spain. Nucleic acid was either cDNA or gDNA, and it came from T cells, B-cell-depleted T cells, or PBMCs.

Enrolment of Seattle patients took place during active infection, and they were followed longitudinally. Original handling: Amplifying reference gene primers gave estimates of nucleated cell counts. Sequencing was performed with immunoSEQ multiplex PCR; in TCRdb, only in-frame clones are kept and a portion is missing. The V and J calls and the clone size are those of that table, but D and trimming were determined from the DNA. In the table there are tens of thousands of clones, 86% of which are singletons. V was pared by 4 bases and J by 4 bases, with 9 bases between. Germline CDR1 reads SGHKS; CDR2 reads YYEKEE (reference sequence). This CDR3 spans 14 amino acids.

Sequencing was carried out using peripheral blood. This sequence originates from a man older than 75 with COVID-19, enrolled during active disease. The gene calls are TRBV5-5 and TRBJ2-6, with a tentative D call TRBD2 (6 bases). The DNA for the CDR3 is TGTGCCAGCAGCCGGGGGTCGGGGGCCAACGTCCTGACTTTC. It codes for CASSRGSGANVLTF.